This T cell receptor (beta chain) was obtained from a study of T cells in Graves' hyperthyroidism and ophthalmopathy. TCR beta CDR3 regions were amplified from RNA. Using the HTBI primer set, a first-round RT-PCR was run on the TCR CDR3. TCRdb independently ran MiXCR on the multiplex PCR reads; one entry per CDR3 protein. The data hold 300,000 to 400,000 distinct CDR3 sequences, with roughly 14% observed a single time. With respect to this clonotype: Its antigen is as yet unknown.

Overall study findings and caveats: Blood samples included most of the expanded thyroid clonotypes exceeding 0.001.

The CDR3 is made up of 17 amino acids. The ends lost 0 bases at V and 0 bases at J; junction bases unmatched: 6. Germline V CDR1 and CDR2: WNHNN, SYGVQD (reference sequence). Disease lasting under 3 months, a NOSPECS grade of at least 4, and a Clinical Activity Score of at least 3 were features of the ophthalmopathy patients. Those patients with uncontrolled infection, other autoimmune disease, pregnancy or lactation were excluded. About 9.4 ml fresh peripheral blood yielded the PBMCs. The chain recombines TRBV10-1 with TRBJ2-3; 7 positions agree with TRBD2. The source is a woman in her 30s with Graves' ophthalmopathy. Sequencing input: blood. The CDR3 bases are TGCGCCAGCAGTGAGTCGGAAGCGGGGCCTAGCACAGATACGCAGTATTTT. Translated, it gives CASSESEAGPSTDTQYF.